The 21 T cell receptor beta chains given below trace back to one sample, sequenced in a study of spatial heterogeneity in lung cancer. The time point was: blood at routine non-recurrence follow-up after resection. Frozen PBMC, nontumor lung or tumor provided whole RNA, which was sequenced unsorted. Each CDR3 protein is one row after TCRdb ran MiXCR on the 5' RACE reads. Among more than 25,000 distinct CDR3 sequences, approximately 5.6% were seen once, and the ten largest hold 22%. Here the sequenced sample was PBMCs, taken at follow-up. The receptors shown here come from a male donor with early-stage non-small cell lung cancer.

This clonotype was detected many times. The chain combines TRBV7-9 with TRBJ2-1; D perhaps matches TRBD2 (6 bases). The germline CDR1 and CDR2 sequences are SEHNR and FQNEAQ (reference sequence). Trimming pared 4 bases from V and 4 bases from J, leaving 14 bases between. The CDR3 covers 15 residues. CDR3 region: CASSSASDLYNEQFF. CDR3 sequence (DNA): TGTGCCAGCAGCTCCGCTAGCGACCTGTACAATGAGCAGTTCTTC.

This clonotype was seen a few times. The V and J genes are TRBV6-2 or TRBV6-3 and TRBJ2-7, with 9 bases that match TRBD1. The germline CDR1 and CDR2 sequences are MNHEY and SVGEGT. V was pared by 2 bases and J by 5 bases, with 10 bases of the junction left unmatched. This CDR3 is built from 16 residues. CDR3 amino acids: CASSYHLQGAPHEQYV. CDR3 DNA sequence: TGTGCCAGCAGTTACCACTTACAGGGGGCGCCACACGAGCAGTACGTC.

The V and J genes are TRBV9 and TRBJ2-3, with D possibly TRBD2 on 5 matching bases. The CDR3 runs to 16 residues. Trimming removed 4 bases from V and 2 bases from J, with 17 bases in between. CDR1 is SGDLS and CDR2 is YYNGEE in the germline V gene. The CDR3 spells CASSPWRSGFTDTQYF. In DNA, the CDR3 is TGTGCCAGCAGCCCCTGGAGGAGCGGCTTCACAGATACGCAGTATTTT. The entire variable domain, with the rest obtained from reference TRBV9 and TRBJ2-3, is as follows: DSGVTQTPKHLITATGQRVTLRCSPRSGDLSVYWYQQSLDQGLQFLIQYYNGEERAKGNILERFSAQQFPDLHSELNLSSLELGDSALYFCASSPWRSGFTDTQYFGPGTRLTVL.

There are many counts of this clonotype. The chain employs TRBV7-9 and TRBJ1-1, with a weak D call TRBD1 (5 bases). The CDR3 is made up of 14 amino acids. Germline-derived CDR1 and CDR2 are SEHNR and FQNEAQ (reference sequence). V shed 5 bases and J shed 4 bases, with 14 bases lying between them. The CDR3 region is CASSPPIGGTEAFF. CDR3 in DNA: TGTGCCAGCAGCCCCCCTATTGGGGGCACTGAAGCTTTCTTT.

This clonotype has at least ten counts. The CDR3 bases are TGCAGTGCTAGAGAGGCCAACACAGATACGCAGTATTTT. This codes for CSAREANTDTQYF. The chain couples TRBV20-1 to TRBJ2-3; the D is unclear. Germline-derived CDR1 and CDR2 are DFQATT and SNEGSKA (reference sequence). The length of the CDR3 is 13 residues. The ends were cut back, 0 bases at V and 2 bases at J, with 6 bases in the middle.

This clonotype was detected ten times or more. This chain links TRBV4-3 with TRBJ2-1, with D unclear. Germline loops: CDR1 LGHNA, CDR2 YSLEER. V gave up 3 bases and J gave up 8 bases, with 11 bases separating them. This CDR3 has 13 amino acids. The CDR3 DNA follows: TGCGCCAGCAGCCATGCGGTAACGTATGAGCAGTTCTTC. It translates to CASSHAVTYEQFF.

The chain joins TRBV4-3 to TRBJ1-1; no reliable D call. The CDR3 contains 14 residues. Germline values: CDR1 LGHNA, CDR2 YSLEER. Between the trimmed V and J ends, which lost 5 bases and 5 bases, there was a span of 15 bases. The CDR3, as DNA: TGCGCCAGCAGCTTAGTCGCTCCGGGGACTGAAGCTTTCTTT. Encoded protein: CASSLVAPGTEAFF.

This clonotype is categorized as medium-sized. The chain's CDR3 is CSAQNRDRGTYEQYF. DNA for the CDR3: TGCAGTGCCCAAAACCGGGACAGGGGTACCTACGAGCAGTACTTC. The chain employs TRBV20-1 and TRBJ2-7, with 10 bases lining up with TRBD1. The V segment lost 6 bases and the J segment 2 bases; nucleotides outside the gene matches: 10. The CDR3 has 15 residues. Germline-derived CDR1 and CDR2 are DFQATT and SNEGSKA (reference sequence).

This clonotype showed up many times. The chain recombines TRBV4-2 with TRBJ1-6; the match to TRBD1 covers 7 bases. The J segment lost 0 bases and the V segment lost 4 bases, leaving 9 bases of the junction unmatched. Germline V gene data show CDR1 as LGHNA and CDR2 as YNFKEQ. The CDR3 sequence is 18 residues long. The CDR3 spells CASSPDRRLSSYNSPLHF. DNA of the CDR3: TGTGCCAGCAGCCCGGACAGGAGATTAAGCTCCTATAATTCACCCCTCCACTTT.

The table lists this clonotype with many counts. The chain carries TRBV20-1 and TRBJ1-6; D not certain. Germline V gene data show CDR1 as DFQATT and CDR2 as SNEGSKA (reference sequence). V lost 1 base and J lost 9, with 13 bases in between. This CDR3 spans 14 amino acids. CDR3 DNA: TGCAGTGCTAGAGTCGGGAGTGGTTTTTCACCCCTCCACTTT. It encodes CSARVGSGFSPLHF.

In its sample, this clonotype was seen a few times. The rearrangement links TRBV5-1 to TRBJ2-2; no firm D call. This CDR3 is built from 14 residues. The V end lost 0 bases, the J end lost 4 bases, and 7 bases lay between the germline ends. Germline V lookup: CDR1 SGHRS, CDR2 YFSETQ. CDR3 DNA: TGCGCCAGCAGCTTGGCCGTCGGCACCGGGGAGCTGTTTTTT. Translation gives CASSLAVGTGELFF.

At least ten counts were recorded for this clonotype. The CDR3 sequence is CASSPGQGSNTGELFF. As DNA, the CDR3 is TGTGCCAGCAGTCCCGGACAGGGATCGAACACCGGGGAGCTGTTTTTT. The chain employs TRBV12-3 or TRBV12-4 and TRBJ2-2, with 8 bases fitting TRBD1. With V trimmed by 5 bases and J by 0 bases, 5 bases remained unmatched. The CDR3 has 16 residues.

The chain recombines TRBV5-1 with TRBJ1-2; the match to TRBD1 covers 7 bases. V shed 4 bases, J shed 11 bases, and the junction held 11 bases outside the gene matches. The CDR3 has 13 amino acids. Germline V gives CDR1 SGHRS, CDR2 YFSETQ. CDR3 DNA: TGCGCCAGCAGCCCGCCAGCGGCAGGGGGTTACACCTTC. Translating gives CASSPPAAGGYTF.

In this sample, this clonotype turned up many times. CDR3 sequence (DNA): TGTGCCATCAGTGACCCCCAGCCTACTACAGATACGCAGTATTTT. Protein sequence: CAISDPQPTTDTQYF. The rearrangement joins TRBV10-3 to TRBJ2-3; D not resolved. Per the germline V gene, CDR1 is ENHRY and CDR2 is SYGVKD. V was trimmed by 3 bases and J by 3 bases, leaving 13 bases between them. This CDR3 is 15 amino acids long.

V and J are TRBV5-4 and TRBJ2-4; D is ambiguous. The V end lost 3 bases, the J end lost 5 bases, and 9 bases lay between the germline ends. CDR1 is SGHNT, CDR2 YYREEE, per germline (reference sequence). This CDR3 contains 13 residues. In DNA form, the CDR3 reads TGTGCCAGCAGCTCGCAAGGTGAAAACATTCAGTACTTC. It encodes CASSSQGENIQYF.

This clonotype was recorded many times. V and J are TRBV7-2 and TRBJ2-2, with D possibly matching TRBD2 (7 bases). The CDR3 has 15 residues. CDR1 and CDR2 (germline): SGHTA, FQGNSA. V dropped 5 bases and J dropped 6 bases, with 16 bases sitting between them. The CDR3 protein is CASSPVGEGAGELFF. The DNA for the CDR3 is TGTGCCAGCAGCCCCGTCGGGGAGGGGGCCGGGGAGCTGTTTTTT.

In its sample, this clonotype was seen a few times. This rearrangement joins TRBV19 to TRBJ2-1; D might be TRBD2 (5 bases). CDR1 LNHDA and CDR2 SQIVND come from the germline V gene (reference sequence). V was cut by 7 bases and J by 7 bases, with 17 bases left in between. The CDR3 is 14 residues long. The CDR3 sequence is CASNVEGSVNEQFF. CDR3 DNA sequence: TGTGCCAGTAACGTTGAGGGCAGCGTGAATGAGCAGTTCTTC.

This clonotype was counted at least ten times. This sequence joins TRBV12-3 or TRBV12-4 and TRBJ1-1; D is ambiguous. This CDR3 comprises 14 residues. The V gene lost 7 bases and the J gene lost 0 bases, with 12 bases spanning the gap. CDR3 in DNA: TGTGCCAGCAAGAACAGAAATATGAACACTGAAGCTTTCTTT. Its translation is CASKNRNMNTEAFF.

This clonotype came up many times. The chain couples TRBV3-1 to TRBJ2-3, with D unclear. Looked up from germline, CDR1 is LGHDT and CDR2 is YNNKEL (reference sequence). Trimming took 2 bases from V and 1 from J, leaving 10 bases between them. The CDR3 has 15 residues. This CDR3 reads CASSQPPPRTDTQYF. The CDR3 nucleotides read TGTGCCAGCAGCCAACCACCCCCCCGCACAGATACGCAGTATTTT.

The chain uses TRBV7-9 and TRBJ1-3; D uncertain. The CDR3 runs to 13 residues. CDR1 is SEHNR, CDR2 FQNEAQ, per germline (reference sequence). V was shortened by 1 base and J by 2 bases, with 3 bases between the two germline ends. Here the CDR3 reads CASSLVAGNTIYF. The CDR3 coding sequence is TGTGCCAGCAGCTTAGTCGCTGGAAACACCATATATTTT.

This clonotype occurred many times. The V gene is TRBV11-2, the J gene TRBJ2-1; the match to TRBD2 covers 8 bases. V shed 5 bases, J shed 9 bases, and the junction held 15 bases outside the gene matches. Germline CDR1 and CDR2: SGHAT and FQNNGV. The CDR3 spans 16 residues. DNA of the CDR3: TGTGCCAGCAGCCCCCTAGGAGCGGGAGATTCGGGTGAGCAGTTCTTC. Translating it yields CASSPLGAGDSGEQFF.